This record concerns one T cell receptor (beta chain) sequence. Its antigen is currently unknown. A read error may account for a junction end that differs from germline. This sample was included in a study of CD8 T cells in ankylosing spondylitis. It was by quantitative 5'-RACE with molecular barcodes that TCR beta libraries were made. TCRdb passed the 5' RACE reads through MiXCR, listing each CDR3 protein once. The sample records 250,000 or so distinct CDR3 sequences, more than 15% being singletons. Study-wide findings and caveats: Among TCR beta sequences, a motif of roughly 8 highly homologous variants appeared characteristic of ankylosing spondylitis blood. Clones tied to disease were said to be significantly enriched in matched ankylosing spondylitis synovial fluid. Disease-linked clones bore a CD8+ phenotype, appearing relatively rarely in peripheral blood.

In germline, CDR1 is MNHEY, CDR2 SVGAGI. CDR3 length equals 14 residues. The sample consisted of blood, either unsorted or a sorted T cell fraction (not recorded which). The clonotype comes from a male donor with ankylosing spondylitis or in good health (not recorded which). The chain has TRBV6-5 and TRBJ1-4; D is uncertain. CDR3 DNA: TGTGCCAGCAGTTCCCCGGGTAGTAATGAAAATCTGTTTTTT. It translates to CASSSPGSNENLFF.